This passage covers 23 T cell receptor beta chains from one sample sequenced in a study of cytomegalovirus exposure and HLA in healthy donors. 60 Vbeta and 13 Jbeta primers were used in PCR. Generated by immunoSEQ multiplex PCR, the TCRdb table keeps only in-frame clones and is missing some. The table has 180,000 or so clones, approximately 72% seen once. Material: PBMCs. All receptors derive from a human donor in good health.

This clone turned up a few times. The rearrangement links TRBV7-9 to TRBJ1-2; 7 nucleotides align to TRBD1. The V gene's germline CDR1 is SEHNR and CDR2 FQNEAQ (reference sequence). There are 13 residues in the CDR3. V lost 11 bases to trimming and J lost 7 bases; unmatched junction nucleotides: 13. CDR3 protein: CAAARGFNSGYTF. The DNA for the CDR3 is TGTGCCGCGGCCAGGGGGTTCAATTCTGGCTACACCTTC.

The chain combines TRBV30 with TRBJ1-2; maybe TRBD1 (6 bases). In germline, CDR1 is GTSNPN, CDR2 SVGIG (reference sequence). V dropped 2 bases and J dropped 0 bases, with 19 bases sitting between them. The CDR3 covers 17 residues. For the CDR3, the DNA is TGTGCCTGGAGTTCGCCCTTGGCGGGGGCCGCTAACTATGGCTACACCTTC. It is translated as CAWSSPLAGAANYGYTF.

The gene calls are TRBV25-1 and TRBJ2-1; maybe TRBD2 (7 bases). The germline V gene encodes CDR1 MGHDK and CDR2 SYGVNS. V gave up 1 base and J gave up 8 bases, with 12 bases separating them. This CDR3 contains 14 residues. CDR3 coding DNA: TGTGCCAGCAGTGAATTGGGCGGGGGCGATGAGCAGTTCTTC. This sequence encodes CASSELGGGDEQFF.

V is TRBV11-2 and J is TRBJ2-7; a weak D match, TRBD1 (6 bases). The germline V gene has CDR1 SGHAT and CDR2 FQNNGV. The CDR3 is 17 residues long. V gave up 1 base and J gave up 2 bases, with 18 bases separating them. CDR3 coding DNA: TGTGCCAGCAGCTTAGCGTTTAGGACAGTGATCACCTACGAGCAGTACTTC. Residues: CASSLAFRTVITYEQYF.

CDR3 sequence (DNA): TGTGCCAGCAGTGGAGGAAGAGGAGGACACACCATATATTTT. This sequence encodes CASSGGRGGHTIYF. The J gene is TRBJ1-3, the V gene TRBV6-5; no clear D. The ends were cut back, 5 bases at V and 8 bases at J, with 16 bases in the middle. The CDR3 covers 14 residues. The V gene's germline CDR1 is MNHEY and CDR2 SVGAGI.

CDR3 region: CASSLGRVDEQFF. DNA for the CDR3: TGTGCCAGCAGCTTAGGCAGGGTTGATGAGCAGTTCTTC. The rearrangement joins TRBV7-9 to TRBJ2-1; a weak D match, TRBD1 (5 bases). Germline CDR1 SEHNR, CDR2 FQNEAQ (reference sequence). Trimming removed 1 base from V and 8 bases from J, with 9 bases in between. This CDR3 comprises 13 residues.

V gene TRBV2 combines with J gene TRBJ2-5; D is uncertain. The CDR3 consists of 14 residues. From germline, CDR1 is SNHLY and CDR2 FYNNEI. Deletions cut 1 base from V and 4 bases from J, with 10 bases between. The CDR3 protein is CASSEERLGETQYF. The CDR3 DNA reads TGTGCCAGCAGTGAAGAGAGACTGGGAGAGACCCAGTACTTC.

J is TRBJ2-5 and V is TRBV7-3; tentatively, D is TRBD2 (5 bases). V gave up 1 base and J gave up 5 bases, with 14 bases separating them. The CDR3 consists of 15 residues. Germline CDR1 and CDR2: SGHTA and FQGTGA. The CDR3 sequence: CASSLIGSPGETQYF. DNA of the CDR3: TGTGCCAGCAGCTTAATTGGATCACCGGGGGAGACCCAGTACTTC.

This clone came up once. The V call is TRBV4-1, the J call TRBJ2-7; D might be TRBD1 (6 bases). The CDR3 spans 15 residues. Trimming removed 3 bases from V and 1 base from J, with 13 bases in between. Germline V gene lookup returns CDR1 MGHRA and CDR2 YSYEKL. The CDR3 sequence is CASSHTGIGSYEQYF. The CDR3, as DNA: TGCGCCAGCAGCCATACAGGGATCGGGTCCTACGAGCAGTACTTC.

V gene TRBV13 combines with J gene TRBJ2-3; 8 bases are a match to TRBD2. Trimming removed 5 bases from V and 2 bases from J; junction bases left unmatched: 12. Germline loops: CDR1 PRHDT, CDR2 FYEKMQ (reference sequence). The CDR3 covers 17 residues. The CDR3 loop is CASSVAAGGLFTDTQYF. The CDR3 nucleotides are TGTGCCAGCAGCGTAGCGGCGGGGGGACTCTTCACAGATACGCAGTATTTT.

The J gene is TRBJ2-1, the V gene TRBV7-2; 7 bases line up with TRBD2. CDR1 is SGHTA, CDR2 FQGNSA, per germline. The CDR3 has 16 amino acids. V dropped 5 bases and J dropped 0; count of bases not matched to a gene: 7. CDR3 in amino acids: CASSRRAGSSYNEQFF. The CDR3 DNA reads TGTGCCAGCAGCCGGAGAGCGGGAAGCTCCTACAATGAGCAGTTCTTC.

The chain couples TRBV18 to TRBJ2-7; 10 bases match TRBD2. CDR1 is KGHSH and CDR2 is LQKENI in the germline V gene. V trimming: 1 base; J trimming: 4 bases; junction bases outside the gene matches: 10. This CDR3 is built from 17 residues. For the CDR3, the DNA is TGTGCCAGCTCACCACGGGTAGCGGGGGGATTCAGGTACGAGCAGTACTTC. Protein sequence: CASSPRVAGGFRYEQYF.

The chain recombines TRBV5-4 with TRBJ1-3; 11 bases line up with TRBD1. Germline CDR1 is SGHNT and CDR2 is YYREEE (reference sequence). With 4 bases clipped from V and 4 bases from J, the junction kept 7 bases outside the gene matches. This CDR3 has 16 amino acids. Here the CDR3 reads CASSPGTGGFGNTIYF. In DNA form, the CDR3 reads TGTGCCAGCAGCCCGGGGACAGGGGGTTTCGGAAACACCATATATTTT. Complete variable domain (other parts from reference TRBV5-4 and TRBJ1-3): ETGVTQSPTHLIKTRGQQVTLRCSSQSGHNTVSWYQQALGQGPQFIFQYYREEENGRGNFPPRFSGLQFPNYSSELNVNALELDDSALYLCASSPGTGGFGNTIYFGEGSWLTVV.

The chain joins TRBV29-1 to TRBJ2-7, with D perhaps TRBD1 (6 bases). Trimming removed 1 base at V and 1 base at J, with 11 bases between. Germline V gives CDR1 SQVTM, CDR2 ANQGSEA. The CDR3 sequence is 14 residues long. The CDR3: CSVEGTDKSYEQYF. In DNA form, the CDR3 reads TGCAGCGTTGAAGGGACAGACAAATCCTACGAGCAGTACTTC.

The chain recombines TRBV5-6 with TRBJ2-7; TRBD1 agrees at 7 bases. The CDR3 is made up of 15 amino acids. Germline V lookup: CDR1 SGHDT, CDR2 YYEEEE. V dropped 4 bases and J dropped 2; count of bases not matched to a gene: 9. CDR3 sequence reads: CASSVKPTGPYEQYF. The CDR3 DNA is TGTGCCAGCAGCGTTAAACCGACAGGGCCCTACGAGCAGTACTTC.

The chain employs TRBV6-1 and TRBJ2-6, with unresolved D. Per germline, CDR1 MNHNS and CDR2 SASEGT. V was trimmed by 10 bases and J by 0 bases, leaving 13 bases between them. The CDR3 runs to 15 residues. The DNA of the CDR3 is TGTGCCACCGAGAGGTTTTTCTCTGGGGCCAACGTCCTGACTTTC. This translates into CATERFFSGANVLTF.

V gene TRBV15 combines with J gene TRBJ2-5, with 7 bases that match TRBD2. This CDR3 is built from 15 residues. Germline V gene sequence: CDR1 LNHNV, CDR2 YYDKDF (reference sequence). V was clipped by 1 base and J by 5 bases; unmatched bases: 7. The CDR3 coding sequence is TGTGCCACCAGCAGAGGGGGGAACGGGGGGGAGACCCAGTACTTC. Amino acid sequence: CATSRGGNGGETQYF.

The chain carries TRBV5-4 and TRBJ2-5; TRBD1 matches 10 bases. This CDR3 comprises 15 residues. V trimming: 4 bases; J trimming: 2 bases; junction bases outside the gene matches: 5. CDR1 and CDR2 (germline): SGHNT, YYREEE (reference sequence). The CDR3 spells CASSQGQGTQETQYF. CDR3 nucleotides: TGTGCCAGCAGCCAGGGACAGGGGACACAAGAGACCCAGTACTTC.

This clone has a handful of counts. V usage is TRBV5-8 and J usage is TRBJ1-1, with D possibly being TRBD1 (5 bases). V was pared by 6 bases and J by 6 bases, with 18 bases between. CDR1 SGHTS and CDR2 YDEGEE come from the germline V gene. CDR3 size: 14 residues. CDR3 nucleotide sequence: TGTGCCAGCACCTCCGGGGGAGTTGGCTCTGAAGCTTTCTTT. Its translation is CASTSGGVGSEAFF.

The chain recombines TRBV9 with TRBJ2-1, with D possibly TRBD1 on 6 matching bases. This CDR3 comprises 15 residues. Trimming took off 4 bases at V and 1 base at J, with 12 bases between the two ends. The germline V gene encodes CDR1 SGDLS and CDR2 YYNGEE. The CDR3 region has the DNA TGTGCCAGCAGCTCGGCGAGGGGGTCCTACAATGAGCAGTTCTTC. It translates to CASSSARGSYNEQFF.

V and J are TRBV5-6 and TRBJ2-3; 9 nucleotides line up with TRBD1. Looked up from germline, CDR1 is SGHDT and CDR2 is YYEEEE. There are 14 residues in the CDR3. The junction had 2 bases not matched to a gene; V was cut back by 4 bases and J by 2 bases. CDR3 amino acids: CASSRDRVTDTQYF. The CDR3 DNA reads TGTGCCAGCAGCCGGGACAGGGTCACAGATACGCAGTATTTT.

The V gene is TRBV4-1, the J gene TRBJ1-2, with D maybe TRBD1 (5 bases). Germline loops: CDR1 MGHRA, CDR2 YSYEKL. The CDR3 covers 12 residues. Trimming removed 3 bases at V and 8 bases at J, with 10 bases between. The CDR3 DNA reads TGCGCCAGCAGCCATCGCGACAGCGGCTACACCTTC. Translating gives CASSHRDSGYTF.

V is TRBV5-1 and J is TRBJ1-5; the D gene is possibly TRBD1 (5 bases). The CDR3 runs 15 residues. CDR1 is SGHRS and CDR2 is YFSETQ in the germline V gene. Trimming took 0 bases from V and 5 from J, leaving 12 bases between them. The DNA of the CDR3 is TGCGCCAGCAGCTTGGGGGGGGGAGCATATCAGCCCCAGCATTTT. Protein sequence: CASSLGGGAYQPQHF.